This T cell receptor beta chain stems from a study of T cell repertoires in cytomegalovirus infection. This clonotype was counted many times. In germline, CDR1 is SGHTA, CDR2 FQGNSA. Germline trimming cut 6 bases from V and 5 bases from J; bases unmatched to any gene: 3. This CDR3 has 14 amino acids. Each CDR3 protein gets one entry after TCRdb re-called the reads with MiXCR. The data contain under 350,000 distinct CDR3 sequences, over 7.5% of them singletons. This clonotype originated in a human donor in good health (CMV status not recorded). Some clones in this sample may be carry-over from other donors' samples. This rearrangement joins TRBV7-2 to TRBJ2-2, with 10 bases lining up with TRBD2. Input material: PBMCs. CDR3 sequence (DNA): TGTGCCAGCAGAGCTAGCGGGGGAACCGGGGAGCTGTTTTTT. This sequence encodes CASRASGGTGELFF.